The T cell receptor beta chain under discussion was sequenced for a study of T cells in Graves' hyperthyroidism and ophthalmopathy. Study findings and constraints: Researchers found most expanded thyroid clonotypes above 0.001 in blood as well.

V lost 6 bases and J 2 bases, leaving 12 bases between the germline ends. Germline-derived CDR1 and CDR2 are MDHEN and SYDVKM. The CDR3 has 14 amino acids. The investigators amplified TCR beta CDR3 regions from RNA transcripts. The primer set for the first-round RT-PCR of the TCR CDR3 was HTBI. MiXCR, run by TCRdb on the multiplex PCR reads, gives a single entry per CDR3 protein. The sample lists around 520,000 distinct CDR3 sequences, around an eighth seen once, with around 17% in the top ten. As regards this clonotype: The antigen is not known. This may stem from a read error, because a much larger clone lies one nucleotide away.

Exclusion criteria comprised uncontrolled infection, other autoimmune disease, pregnancy or lactation. The source of this sequence is a woman aged 18-35 years with Graves' hyperthyroidism. The chain employs TRBV28 and TRBJ2-3; no clear D. What was sequenced was blood. This chain's CDR3 is CASRPQQITDTQYF. CDR3 coding DNA: TGTGCCAGCAGACCACAGCAGATCACAGATACGCAGTATTTT. Together with reference TRBV28 and TRBJ2-3, the CDR3 gives the full variable domain: DVKVTQSSRYLVKRTGEKVFLECVQDMDHENMFWYRQDPGLGLRLIYFSYDVKMKEKGDIPEGYSVSREKKERFSLILESASTNQTSMYLCASRPQQITDTQYFGPGTRLTVL.